Given below is one T cell receptor beta chain in context. This sample is part of a study of T-cell memory formation after mild COVID-19. V lost 3 bases and J 7 bases, leaving 6 bases between the germline ends. The CDR3 is 12 residues long. Germline V gives CDR1 LGHNA, CDR2 YNFKEQ. Each CDR3 protein is one row after TCRdb ran MiXCR on the 5' RACE reads. The sample gives under 250,000 distinct CDR3 sequences, 7.5% to 10% of which show up once; roughly a fifth is in the top ten. The source is a man in his late teens or twenties who had mild COVID-19 (a few samples of this study predate the infection). Cell type and time point are not known. The genes are TRBV4-2 and TRBJ2-2; D gene ambiguous. The sequencing input was PBMCs or a T cell subset sorted from them (not recorded which). In nucleotides, the CDR3 is TGTGCCAGCAGCCATGGTTTCGGGGAGCTGTTTTTT. Translating gives CASSHGFGELFF.